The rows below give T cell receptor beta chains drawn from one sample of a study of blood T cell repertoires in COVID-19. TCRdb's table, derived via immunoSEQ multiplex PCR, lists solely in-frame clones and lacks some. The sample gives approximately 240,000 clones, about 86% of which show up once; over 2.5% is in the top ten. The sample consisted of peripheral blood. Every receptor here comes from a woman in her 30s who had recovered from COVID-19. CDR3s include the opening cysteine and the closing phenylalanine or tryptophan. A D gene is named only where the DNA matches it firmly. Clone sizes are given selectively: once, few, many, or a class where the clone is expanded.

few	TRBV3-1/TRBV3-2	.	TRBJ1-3	TGTGCCAGCAGCTTCAAAGACAGTTCTGGAAACACCATATATTTT	CASSFKDSSGNTIYF
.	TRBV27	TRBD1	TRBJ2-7	TGTGCCAGCAGTTCACCCGGGACAGGGGAATACGAGCAGTACTTC	CASSSPGTGEYEQYF
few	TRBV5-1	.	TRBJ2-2	TGCGCCAGCAGCTTCAGGGGGGCCACCGGGGAGCTGTTTTTT	CASSFRGATGELFF
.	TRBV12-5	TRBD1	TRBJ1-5	TGTGCTAGTGCACGGACAGGGTCCAATCAGCCCCAGCATTTT	CASARTGSNQPQHF
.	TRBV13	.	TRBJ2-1	TGTGCCAGCAGCGCCGGGATCCAGCGTTACAATGAGCAGTTCTTC	CASSAGIQRYNEQFF
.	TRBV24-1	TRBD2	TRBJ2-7	TGTGCCACCAGTGACCCGGGACTAGCGCACGAGCAGTACTTC	CATSDPGLAHEQYF
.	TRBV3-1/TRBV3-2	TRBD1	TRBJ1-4	TGTGCCAGCAGCCAAGCCCGGGACAGGGGAAATGAAAAACTGTTTTTT	CASSQARDRGNEKLFF
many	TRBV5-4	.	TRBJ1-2	TGTGCCAGCAGCTTCGGCGGGTACGATGGCTACACCTTC	CASSFGGYDGYTF
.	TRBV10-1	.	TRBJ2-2	TGCGCCAGCAAGGACACGAACACCGGGGAGCTGTTTTTT	CASKDTNTGELFF
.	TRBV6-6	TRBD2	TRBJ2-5	TGTGCCAGTTGTACTAGCGGGACAGAGACCCAGTACTTC	CASCTSGTETQYF
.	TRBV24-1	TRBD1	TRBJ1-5	TGTGCCACCAGTGGGGACAGGTATGGTAGCAATCAGCCCCAGCATTTT	CATSGDRYGSNQPQHF
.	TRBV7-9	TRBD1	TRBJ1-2	TGTGCCAGCAGCTTCGGACAGGGGAATATTGGCTACACCTTC	CASSFGQGNIGYTF
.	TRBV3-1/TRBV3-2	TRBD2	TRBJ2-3	TGTGCCAGCAGCCAGCGAACTAGCGCCACAGATACGCAGTATTTT	CASSQRTSATDTQYF
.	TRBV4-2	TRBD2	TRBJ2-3	TGTGCCAGCAGCCAAGGGTCTTGGGAGGGACTTGACACAGATACGCAGTATTTT	CASSQGSWEGLDTDTQYF
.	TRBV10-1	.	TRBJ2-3	TGCGCCAGCAGTGATGGGAGCGGGACAGGACTCACAGATACGCAGTATTTT	CASSDGSGTGLTDTQYF
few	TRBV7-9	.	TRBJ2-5	TGTGCCAGCAGCTTACAGACAGGACAAGAGACCCAGTACTTC	CASSLQTGQETQYF
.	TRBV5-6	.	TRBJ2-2	TGTGCCAGCAGCTTGAGACATCCCCCCCGGGAGCTGTTTTTT	CASSLRHPPRELFF
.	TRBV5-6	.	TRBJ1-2	TGTGCCAGCAGCTCCTCCAGGGGCTATGGCTACACCTTC	CASSSSRGYGYTF
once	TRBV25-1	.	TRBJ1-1	TGTGCCAGCAGTGAATATCCCTCGGGAGGGACTGAAGCTTTCTTT	CASSEYPSGGTEAFF
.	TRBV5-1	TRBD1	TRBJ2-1	TGCGCCAGCATCGACAGGGGGGGAAGCAATGAGCAGTTCTTC	CASIDRGGSNEQFF
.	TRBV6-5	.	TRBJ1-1	TGTGCCAGCACCTACACCGGGGGATTCGACACTGAAGCTTTCTTT	CASTYTGGFDTEAFF
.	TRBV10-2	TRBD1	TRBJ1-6	TGCGCCAGCAGGGGACAGGGCTCGATCAATAATTCACCCCTCCACTTT	CASRGQGSINNSPLHF
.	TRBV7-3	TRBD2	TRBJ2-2	TGTGCCAGCAGGAGACCGATAGCGGGAGTCGACACCGGGGAGCTGTTTTTT	CASRRPIAGVDTGELFF
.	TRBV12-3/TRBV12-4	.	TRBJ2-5	TGTGCCAGCAGTCCGGACCAAGAGACCCAGTACTTC	CASSPDQETQYF
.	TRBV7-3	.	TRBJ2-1	TGTGCCAGCAGCTTGTTGTCAGGGGACAATGAGCAGTTCTTC	CASSLLSGDNEQFF
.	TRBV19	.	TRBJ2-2	TGTGCCAGTAGTGCTTCTAAATGGTCAGGGGAGCTGTTTTTT	CASSASKWSGELFF
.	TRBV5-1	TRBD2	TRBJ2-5	TGCGCCAGCAGCGTACTAGGACTAGCGGAAGAGACCCAGTACTTC	CASSVLGLAEETQYF
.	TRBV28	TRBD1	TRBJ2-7	TGTGCCAGCAGTTCGGGACAGGGGGCTGCCTACGAGCAGTACTTC	CASSSGQGAAYEQYF
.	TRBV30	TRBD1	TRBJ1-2	TGTGCCTGGAGTCCCGAGACAGGGGGGGGTAACTATGGCTACACCTTC	CAWSPETGGGNYGYTF
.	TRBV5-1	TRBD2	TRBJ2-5	TGCGCCAGCAGCTTGGAACTAGCGGGGCTGTTTGGGGAGACCCAGTACTTC	CASSLELAGLFGETQYF
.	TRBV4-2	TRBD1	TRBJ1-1	TGTGCCAGCAGCCGTTCCCTAGGACAGGCTATTTCTGAAGCTTTCTTT	CASSRSLGQAISEAFF
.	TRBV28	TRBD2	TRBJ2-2	TGTGCCAGCAGTCCACAGCTAGCGGGCGCTACCGGGGAGCTGTTTTTT	CASSPQLAGATGELFF
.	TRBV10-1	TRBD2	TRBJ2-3	TGCGCCAGCAGTTCTAGCGGGAGCACAGATACGCAGTATTTT	CASSSSGSTDTQYF
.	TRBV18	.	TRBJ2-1	TGTGCCAGCTCACCACTGGGCTCTCAGAACCTTTACAATGAGCAGTTCTTC	CASSPLGSQNLYNEQFF
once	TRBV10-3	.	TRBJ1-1	TGTGCCATCAGTGAGGTCGCAGGGGACACTGAAGCTTTCTTT	CAISEVAGDTEAFF
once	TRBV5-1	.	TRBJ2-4	TGCGCCAGCAGCTTGGGGCTAGTGGTGGGTGACATTCAGTACTTC	CASSLGLVVGDIQYF
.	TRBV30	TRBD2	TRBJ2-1	TGTGCCTGGAGAGGGACTAGCGTTCCCAATGAGCAGTTCTTC	CAWRGTSVPNEQFF
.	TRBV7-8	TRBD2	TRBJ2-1	TGTGCCAGCCGATTGGGACTAGCGGCTTACAATGAGCAGTTCTTC	CASRLGLAAYNEQFF
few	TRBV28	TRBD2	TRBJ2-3	TGTGCCAGTTCATCGGCAGGGAGGGTGGCAGATACGCAGTATTTT	CASSSAGRVADTQYF
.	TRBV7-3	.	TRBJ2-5	TGTGCCAGCAGCTTAAATCCGGGAAGGGAGACCCAGTACTTC	CASSLNPGRETQYF
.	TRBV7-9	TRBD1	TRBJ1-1	TGTGCCAGCAGCTACAGGGGTGCTGAAGCTTTCTTT	CASSYRGAEAFF
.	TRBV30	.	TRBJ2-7	TGTGCCTGGAGGGCAGCGTCCTCCTACGAGCAGTACTTC	CAWRAASSYEQYF
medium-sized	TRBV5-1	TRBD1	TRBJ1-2	TGCGCCAGCAGCCATTTGAGGGGGCTGAAGGGCTACACCTTC	CASSHLRGLKGYTF
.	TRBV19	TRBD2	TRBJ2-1	TGTGCCAGTAGTATAGATCGGACTAGCGGGGTGGGCAATGAGCAGTTCTTC	CASSIDRTSGVGNEQFF
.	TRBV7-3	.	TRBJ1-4	TGTGCCAGCACTTCTTACGCGTTAATCGATGAAAAACTGTTTTTT	CASTSYALIDEKLFF
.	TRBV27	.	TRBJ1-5	TGTGCCAGCCGCAGGGTAGGACAGCCCCAGCATTTT	CASRRVGQPQHF
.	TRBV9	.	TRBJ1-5	TGTGCCAGCAGCGTAGAGGGGTTACAGCCCCAGCATTTT	CASSVEGLQPQHF
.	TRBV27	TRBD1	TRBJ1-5	TGTGCCAGCAGTCGGACAGGAATTGGGCATCAGCCCCAGCATTTT	CASSRTGIGHQPQHF
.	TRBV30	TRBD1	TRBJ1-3	TGTGCCTGGAGTGAGGGGACAGGGAGGGACACCATATATTTT	CAWSEGTGRDTIYF
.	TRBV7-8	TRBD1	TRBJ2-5	TGTGCCAGCAGCCCGGACAGGAACCAAGAGACCCAGTACTTC	CASSPDRNQETQYF
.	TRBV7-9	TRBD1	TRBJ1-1	TGTGCCAGCAGCTTGATTACCCGGGACAGGGAAAGTGCCGCTTTCTTT	CASSLITRDRESAAFF
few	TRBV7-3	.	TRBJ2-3	TGTGCCAGCAGCTTAGACCGACTGCAGTATTTT	CASSLDRLQYF
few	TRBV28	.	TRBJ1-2	TGTGCCAGCAGCCTTAGGGGGACATATGGCTACACCTTC	CASSLRGTYGYTF
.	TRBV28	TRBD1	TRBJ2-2	TGTGCCAGCACCTCAGGCCTAGGGGGGGGACAGGGTATCACCGGGGAGCTGTTTTTT	CASTSGLGGGQGITGELFF